The rows below give T cell receptor beta chains drawn from one sample of a study of control samples from healthy donors and cancer patients. This table comes from immunoSEQ multiplex PCR, and its TCRdb copy is limited to in-frame clones, with some not included. The table includes 130,000 or so clones, around 87% detected once. Source material: blood. Receptors were obtained from a man aged 40-49 years in good health. The conserved cysteine and the conserved F or W are not part of the CDR3 here.

v_gene	j_gene	CDR3aa
TRBV6-6	TRBJ1-2	ASRPRQGANYGYT
TRBV14	TRBJ1-1	ASSQELQGSTEAF
TRBV18	TRBJ1-4	ASSLQGTTTNEKLF
TRBV24-1	TRBJ2-3	ATSDFGGGGADTQY
TRBV24-1	TRBJ2-3	ATSEPGQGTDTQY
TRBV12-5	TRBJ2-5	ASGLWRGRQETQY
TRBV24-1	TRBJ1-2	AGVAGEISFYGYT
TRBV2	TRBJ1-4	ASRPTNEKLF
TRBV11-3	TRBJ1-6	ASSLEPGGSPLH
TRBV6-5	TRBJ1-3	ASSSSSRVSGNTIY